This entry lists 21 T cell receptor beta chains sequenced from one sample in a study of T cells in Graves' hyperthyroidism and ophthalmopathy. The source material, RNA transcripts, was used to amplify TCR beta CDR3 regions. The study used the HTBI primer set for a first-round RT-PCR of the TCR CDR3. TCRdb re-called the multiplex PCR reads with MiXCR, one entry per CDR3 protein. The sample consists of under 250,000 distinct CDR3 sequences, more than 20% of them appearing once. The sample was blood. The receptors shown here come from a woman aged 40 to 50 with Graves' ophthalmopathy.

This clonotype has a count of ten or more. The chain links TRBV28 to TRBJ1-3; D is unclear. V was trimmed by 5 bases and J by 1 base, leaving 15 bases between them. Germline values: CDR1 MDHEN, CDR2 SYDVKM. The CDR3 has 16 residues. Here the CDR3 reads CASSPEPWTSGNTIYF. Here the CDR3 DNA reads TGTGCCAGCAGTCCTGAACCCTGGACGTCTGGAAACACCATATATTTT.

This chain links TRBV7-3 with TRBJ2-2; 7 nucleotides align to TRBD1. Germline loops: CDR1 SGHTA, CDR2 FQGTGA. The V gene end was trimmed by 4 bases and the J gene end by 4 bases; junction bases not matched to a gene: 6. This CDR3 has 15 residues. The CDR3: CASSSGQFGTGELFF. The CDR3, as DNA: TGTGCCAGCAGCTCGGGACAGTTTGGCACCGGGGAGCTGTTTTTT.

This sequence joins TRBV6-1 and TRBJ1-2; no reliable D call. Germline V CDR1 and CDR2: MNHNS, SASEGT. Trimming stripped 0 bases from V and 6 bases from J, with 8 bases between. CDR3 length equals 13 residues. CDR3 region: CASSEARANGYTF. As DNA, the CDR3 is TGTGCCAGCAGTGAAGCGAGGGCGAATGGCTACACCTTC.

The chain links TRBV7-9 to TRBJ1-2; 8 bases map to TRBD1. Germline V CDR1 and CDR2: SEHNR, FQNEAQ (reference sequence). The V gene end was trimmed by 5 bases and the J gene end by 8 bases; junction bases not matched to a gene: 13. The CDR3 is 15 residues long. The CDR3 nucleotides are TGTGCCAGCAGCCCGTGGTCAGGGGGCTTGAACGGCTACACCTTC. The encoded protein is CASSPWSGGLNGYTF.

This clonotype was counted at least ten times. The gene calls are TRBV2 and TRBJ2-7; tentative D call: TRBD2 (8 bases). The CDR3 runs 17 residues. The germline V and J ends were trimmed by 6 bases and 2 bases, with 23 bases remaining between them. CDR1 and CDR2 from the germline V gene are SNHLY and FYNNEI. The CDR3 nucleotides read TGTGCCAGCAGCGACGAATGGCCGGGAGGGGGCACCTACGAGCAGTACTTC. Protein sequence: CASSDEWPGGGTYEQYF.

This chain uses TRBV4-1 with TRBJ2-7; D gene ambiguous. The V and J ends lost 5 bases and 2 bases respectively, with 16 bases between them. Looked up from germline, CDR1 is MGHRA and CDR2 is YSYEKL. The CDR3 consists of 15 residues. CDR3 region: CASSEAPQFTYEQYF. DNA of the CDR3: TGCGCCAGCAGCGAGGCCCCCCAATTTACCTACGAGCAGTACTTC.

This clonotype was seen repeatedly, ten times or more. The rearrangement uses TRBV6-1 and TRBJ1-6; perhaps TRBD1 as D (5 bases). The germline V gene has CDR1 MNHNS and CDR2 SASEGT. The CDR3 totals 12 residues. Trimming shortened V by 3 bases and J by 14 bases, and 11 bases separated the two germline ends. The chain's CDR3 is CASSETVSTLHF. The CDR3 DNA reads as TGTGCCAGCAGTGAGACAGTTTCCACCCTCCACTTT.

This clonotype appeared many times. V is TRBV29-1 and J is TRBJ2-7, with D tentatively TRBD1 (6 bases). Germline values: CDR1 SQVTM, CDR2 ANQGSEA. The CDR3 loop spans 13 amino acids. Trimming left V 4 bases short and J 3 bases short, with 13 bases between. The CDR3 spells CSVGVGRGYEQYF. In nucleotides, the CDR3 is TGCAGCGTTGGTGTGGGCAGGGGCTACGAGCAGTACTTC.

This clonotype appeared many times. The V gene is TRBV28, the J gene TRBJ2-7, with D perhaps matching TRBD2 (6 bases). In germline, CDR1 is MDHEN, CDR2 SYDVKM. The CDR3 extends over 13 amino acids. V lost 6 bases, J lost 4 bases, and 13 bases lay in between. CDR3 nucleotides: TGTGCCAGCAGAAGTGGGACTCATTACGAGCAGTACTTC. This sequence encodes CASRSGTHYEQYF. The variable domain in full, with the rest retrieved from reference TRBV28 and TRBJ2-7, is DVKVTQSSRYLVKRTGEKVFLECVQDMDHENMFWYRQDPGLGLRLIYFSYDVKMKEKGDIPEGYSVSREKKERFSLILESASTNQTSMYLCASRSGTHYEQYFGPGTRLTVT.

The chain employs TRBV12-3 or TRBV12-4 and TRBJ1-2; 8 nucleotides match TRBD1. J lost 7 bases, V lost 4 bases, and 5 bases had no gene match. This CDR3 contains 13 residues. The CDR3 spells CASSSTGAGGYTF. The CDR3 nucleotides are TGTGCCAGCAGTTCGACAGGGGCGGGTGGCTACACCTTC.

This clonotype was observed a few times. The rearrangement links TRBV27 to TRBJ1-5, with 7 bases matching TRBD1. Germline V gene sequence: CDR1 MNHEY, CDR2 SMNVEV (reference sequence). This CDR3 spans 15 amino acids. Trimming took 6 bases from V and 2 from J; bases not matched to a gene: 7. CDR3 nucleotide sequence: TGTGCCAGCAGCCAAGGTGACAGGGGCAATCAGCCCCAGCATTTT. Translated: CASSQGDRGNQPQHF.

This clonotype came up many times. This chain connects TRBV29-1 to TRBJ2-7; unclear D gene. The CDR3 is made up of 11 amino acids. Trimming took off 7 bases at V and 4 bases at J, with 11 bases between the two ends. Germline V gene lookup returns CDR1 SQVTM and CDR2 ANQGSEA. The CDR3 region has the DNA TGCAGCGCCTCGGTGCGATACGAGCAGTACTTC. This codes for CSASVRYEQYF.

This sequence joins TRBV28 and TRBJ2-7, with a possible D match to TRBD1 (5 bases). This CDR3 contains 14 residues. Germline V gives CDR1 MDHEN, CDR2 SYDVKM. Deletions cut 7 bases from V and 3 bases from J, with 16 bases between. The CDR3 spells CASNTATDSYEQYF. CDR3 nucleotide sequence: TGTGCCAGCAATACCGCCACAGACAGCTACGAGCAGTACTTC. The whole variable domain, remainder taken from reference TRBV28 and TRBJ2-7, is DVKVTQSSRYLVKRTGEKVFLECVQDMDHENMFWYRQDPGLGLRLIYFSYDVKMKEKGDIPEGYSVSREKKERFSLILESASTNQTSMYLCASNTATDSYEQYFGPGTRLTVT.

There are many counts of this clonotype. The J gene is TRBJ2-7, the V gene TRBV6-1; 11 bases match TRBD1. V shed 6 bases and J 2 bases; nucleotides not matched to a gene: 6. The CDR3 covers 15 residues. In germline, CDR1 is MNHNS, CDR2 SASEGT. This CDR3 is CASRTSGQGAYEQYF. The CDR3 region has the DNA TGTGCCAGCAGAACATCGGGACAGGGGGCCTACGAGCAGTACTTC.

The sample holds many counts of this clonotype. The chain has TRBV24-1 and TRBJ2-5, with TRBD1 matching 7 bases. J was trimmed by 4 bases and V by 3 bases; bases with no gene match: 13. Germline lookup yields CDR1 KGHDR and CDR2 SFDVKD. The CDR3 contains 17 residues. CDR3 in DNA: TGTGCCACCAGTGATCCAACGAGAGGACAGGCCGGAGAGACCCAGTACTTC. Its translation: CATSDPTRGQAGETQYF.

This clonotype came up many times. The chain links TRBV6-5 to TRBJ2-7; D unclear. This CDR3 has 14 residues. The germline V and J ends were trimmed by 2 bases and 2 bases, with 10 bases remaining between them. In germline, CDR1 is MNHEY, CDR2 SVGAGI. The CDR3 bases are TGTGCCAGCAGTTACGGGCAGCAAACCTACGAGCAGTACTTC. Amino acids: CASSYGQQTYEQYF.

In its sample, this clonotype was seen many times. The rearrangement joins TRBV28 to TRBJ2-2; D call uncertain. Germline V gene lookup returns CDR1 MDHEN and CDR2 SYDVKM. The CDR3 has 13 residues. Trimming took off 10 bases at V and 2 bases at J, with 11 bases between the two ends. CDR3 amino acids: CAIRVPNTGELFF. The CDR3 DNA reads TGTGCCATCCGCGTGCCAAACACCGGGGAGCTGTTTTTT.

This clonotype occurred many times. The chain links TRBV15 to TRBJ2-2; D is unclear. Germline CDR1 is LNHNV and CDR2 is YYDKDF (reference sequence). Deletions cut 3 bases from V and 5 bases from J, with 4 bases between. CDR3 length: 12 residues. The CDR3 spells CATSSPTGELFF. The CDR3 region has the DNA TGTGCCACCAGCAGTCCTACCGGGGAGCTGTTTTTT.

With respect to this clonotype: This could be a read error, since a much larger clone is one nucleotide away. The chain uses TRBV7-9 and TRBJ1-1, with 7 bases identical to TRBD1. The V gene's germline CDR1 is SEHNR and CDR2 FQNEAQ (reference sequence). The CDR3 length is 13 residues. With V trimmed by 5 bases and J by 3 bases, 3 bases remained unmatched. CDR3 protein: CASSQGVYTEAFF. As DNA, the CDR3 is TGTGCCAGCAGCCAGGGGGTATACACTGAAGCTTTCTTT.

The chain has TRBV6-1 and TRBJ1-1, with D hard to call. This CDR3 spans 14 amino acids. Germline lookup yields CDR1 MNHNS and CDR2 SASEGT. V was cut by 5 bases and J by 5 bases, with 15 bases left in between. CDR3 DNA sequence: TGTGCCAGCAGTACCGCCGTCCAGTTGACTGAAGCTTTCTTT. The encoded protein is CASSTAVQLTEAFF.

This clonotype was counted many times. The chain links TRBV28 to TRBJ2-7; possibly TRBD1 for D (6 bases). The CDR3 is 14 residues long. Germline CDR1 is MDHEN and CDR2 is SYDVKM. V was trimmed by 0 bases and J by 2 bases, leaving 8 bases between them. CDR3 in amino acids: CASSLWNRAYEQYF. The DNA of the CDR3 is TGTGCCAGCAGTTTATGGAACAGGGCCTACGAGCAGTACTTC.